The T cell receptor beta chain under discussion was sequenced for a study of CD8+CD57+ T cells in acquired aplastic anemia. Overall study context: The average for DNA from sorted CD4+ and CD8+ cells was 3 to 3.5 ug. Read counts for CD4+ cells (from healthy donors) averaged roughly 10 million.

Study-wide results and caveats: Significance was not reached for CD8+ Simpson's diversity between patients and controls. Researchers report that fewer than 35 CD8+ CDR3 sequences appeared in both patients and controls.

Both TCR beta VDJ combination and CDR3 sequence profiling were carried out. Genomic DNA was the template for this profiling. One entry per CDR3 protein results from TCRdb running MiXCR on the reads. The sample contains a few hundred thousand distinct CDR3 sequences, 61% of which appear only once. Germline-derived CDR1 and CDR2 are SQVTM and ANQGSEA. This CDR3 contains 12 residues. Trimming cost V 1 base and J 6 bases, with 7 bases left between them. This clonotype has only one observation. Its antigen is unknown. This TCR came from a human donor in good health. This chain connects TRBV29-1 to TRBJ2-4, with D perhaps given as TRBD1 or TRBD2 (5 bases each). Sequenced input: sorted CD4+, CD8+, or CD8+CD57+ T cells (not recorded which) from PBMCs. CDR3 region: CSVEGGVNIQYF. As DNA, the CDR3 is TGCAGCGTTGAAGGAGGGGTAAACATTCAGTACTTC.